Each of the 31 T cell receptor beta chains below was sequenced from the same sample in a study of PD-L1 blockade in urothelial cancer (dated by TCRdb to about 2017). Interpreted using the paper, the time point label stands for: pretreatment peripheral blood. The method behind the library was the immunoSEQ multiplex PCR assay. This immuneACCESS table, as held by TCRdb, lists in-frame sequences with V and J called but not all clones. Of the missing ones, under half trace to an unresolved V gene in checked studies; the others have no known cause. Recorded for this sample are approximately 79,000 clones; around 81% of them occurred a single time. More than 6.5% of the sample belongs to the ten largest clones. The source material was PBMCs, sampled around atezolizumab (anti-PD-L1) treatment. The receptor source for this set is a middle-aged man with urothelial cancer.

This clone has just one count. The V call is TRBV5-1, the J call TRBJ2-1; TRBD2 might be the D (5 bases). The length of the CDR3 is 11 residues. Trimming shortened V by 0 bases and J by 10 bases, and 5 bases separated the two germline ends. The germline V gene encodes CDR1 SGHRS and CDR2 YFSETQ. The CDR3 sequence: CASSLVAEQFF. CDR3 DNA sequence: TGCGCCAGCAGCTTGGTAGCGGAGCAGTTCTTC. The whole variable domain, remainder taken from reference TRBV5-1 and TRBJ2-1, is KAGVTQTPRYLIKTRGQQVTLSCSPISGHRSVSWYQQTPGQGLQFLFEYFSETQRNKGNFPGRFSGRQFSNSRSEMNVSTLELGDSALYLCASSLVAEQFFGPGTRLTVL.

This clone is a singleton in its sample. The DNA for the CDR3 is TGTGCCATCAGTGAGGACAGGGAAAACATTCAGTACTTC. The encoded protein is CAISEDRENIQYF. The chain employs TRBV10-3 and TRBJ2-4; 7 bases are shared with TRBD1. Germline CDR1 and CDR2: ENHRY and SYGVKD. CDR3 length: 13 residues. V dropped 2 bases and J dropped 5; count of bases not matched to a gene: 0.

The V gene is TRBV4-2, the J gene TRBJ2-2, with TRBD2 matching 7 bases. This CDR3 has 17 residues. V was pared by 1 base and J by 4 bases, with 9 bases of the junction left unmatched. Looked up from germline, CDR1 is LGHNA and CDR2 is YNFKEQ. CDR3 coding DNA: TGTGCCAGCAGCCAAGGGGCTAGCTCTAGCGGCACCGGGGAGCTGTTTTTT. It specifies CASSQGASSSGTGELFF.

The V and J genes are TRBV9 and TRBJ2-1; 7 nucleotides align to TRBD2. Germline lookup yields CDR1 SGDLS and CDR2 YYNGEE. The junction had 6 bases not matched to a gene; V was cut back by 1 base and J by 2 bases. This CDR3 spans 16 amino acids. The CDR3 here is CASSVSLSGAYNEQFF. The CDR3 bases are TGTGCCAGCAGCGTAAGTCTAAGCGGGGCCTACAATGAGCAGTTCTTC. The full variable domain, completed using reference TRBV9 and TRBJ2-1, is DSGVTQTPKHLITATGQRVTLRCSPRSGDLSVYWYQQSLDQGLQFLIQYYNGEERAKGNILERFSAQQFPDLHSELNLSSLELGDSALYFCASSVSLSGAYNEQFFGPGTRLTVL.

This chain joins TRBV11-2 and TRBJ2-1; D may be TRBD1 (6 bases). V shed 4 bases and J shed 10 bases, with 14 bases lying between them. Germline V gene sequence: CDR1 SGHAT, CDR2 FQNNGV. The CDR3 is 13 amino acids. The CDR3 reads CASSYALGGEQFF. In DNA form, the CDR3 reads TGTGCCAGCAGCTACGCACTTGGGGGCGAGCAGTTCTTC.

The chain combines TRBV2 with TRBJ1-1, with D possibly being TRBD1 (6 bases). V lost 6 bases and J 0 bases, leaving 11 bases between the germline ends. Germline CDR1 SNHLY, CDR2 FYNNEI. The CDR3 loop spans 14 amino acids. The CDR3 sequence is CASSLGQLNTEAFF. In DNA, the CDR3 is TGTGCCAGCAGCCTTGGACAGTTGAACACTGAAGCTTTCTTT.

CDR3 bases: TGTGCCAGCTCCCCCGGGCCCCGTCTAGCGGGAGACACGAATGAGCAGTTCTTC. This gives the protein CASSPGPRLAGDTNEQFF. The rearrangement uses TRBV18 and TRBJ2-1, with TRBD2 matching 10 bases. This CDR3 has 18 amino acids. Germline trimming cut 6 bases from V and 7 bases from J; bases unmatched to any gene: 18. Germline V lookup: CDR1 KGHSH, CDR2 LQKENI.

This CDR3 reads CASSFSVVGGRDTDTQYF. CDR3 nucleotides: TGTGCCAGCAGCTTTTCAGTGGTAGGCGGGAGAGACACAGATACGCAGTATTTT. The chain joins TRBV11-2 to TRBJ2-3; 7 nucleotides agree with TRBD2. J was trimmed by 2 bases and V by 3 bases; bases with no gene match: 14. Germline V gene lookup returns CDR1 SGHAT and CDR2 FQNNGV. The CDR3 extends over 18 amino acids. Together with reference TRBV11-2 and TRBJ2-3, the CDR3 gives the full variable domain: EAGVAQSPRYKIIEKRQSVAFWCNPISGHATLYWYQQILGQGPKLLIQFQNNGVVDDSQLPKDRFSAERLKGVDSTLKIQPAKLEDSAVYLCASSFSVVGGRDTDTQYFGPGTRLTVL.

The rearrangement uses TRBV9 and TRBJ2-1; 7 nucleotides match TRBD2. From germline, CDR1 is SGDLS and CDR2 YYNGEE. CDR3 length: 12 amino acids. The trim removed 0 bases at V and 9 bases at J, leaving 0 bases unmatched. As DNA, the CDR3 is TGTGCCAGCAGCGTAGGGGGGGGTGAGCAGTTCTTC. Amino acids: CASSVGGGEQFF.

The table lists this clone with a few counts. J is TRBJ2-7 and V is TRBV18; D is undetermined. Germline lookup yields CDR1 KGHSH and CDR2 LQKENI. Between the trimmed V and J ends, which lost 3 bases and 2 bases, there was a span of 14 bases. This CDR3 has 15 amino acids. CDR3 in amino acids: CASSPGRGEAYEQYF. Written as DNA, the CDR3 is TGTGCCAGCTCACCGGGTAGAGGAGAGGCCTACGAGCAGTACTTC.

The V gene is TRBV4-2, the J gene TRBJ2-7, with 12 bases lining up with TRBD2. CDR1 and CDR2 from the germline V gene are LGHNA and YNFKEQ. The CDR3 contains 16 residues. The junction had 3 bases not matched to a gene; V was cut back by 0 bases and J by 3 bases. CDR3 sequence: CASSQDLAGGDYEQYF. The CDR3 nucleotides are TGTGCCAGCAGCCAAGACCTAGCGGGAGGGGACTACGAGCAGTACTTC.

The J gene is TRBJ2-7, the V gene TRBV27; 13 bases map to TRBD2. The CDR3 has 15 residues. Trimming removed 5 bases from V and 3 bases from J; junction bases left unmatched: 4. CDR1 MNHEY and CDR2 SMNVEV come from the germline V gene (reference sequence). CDR3 region: CASSPRLAGGYEQYF. In DNA, the CDR3 is TGTGCCAGCAGTCCCAGACTAGCGGGAGGCTACGAGCAGTACTTC.

This clone was seen a few times. The chain recombines TRBV5-8 with TRBJ1-4; 9 bases fit TRBD1. Germline lookup yields CDR1 SGHTS and CDR2 YDEGEE. V shed 2 bases, J shed 5 bases, and the junction held 1 base outside the gene matches. There are 14 residues in the CDR3. The CDR3 region has the DNA TGTGCCAGCAGCTTCGGGACAGGGAATGAAAAACTGTTTTTT. Translation gives CASSFGTGNEKLFF.

In its sample, this clone was seen a few times. CDR3 sequence reads: CASQGGGANVLTF. The CDR3 coding sequence is TGTGCCTCACAGGGCGGTGGGGCCAACGTCCTGACTTTC. The chain links TRBV30 to TRBJ2-6; TRBD1 is a possible D gene (6 bases). CDR3 length: 13 amino acids. The V gene lost 7 bases and the J gene lost 3 bases, with 10 bases spanning the gap. CDR1 and CDR2 from the germline V gene are GTSNPN and SVGIG (reference sequence).

J is TRBJ2-1 and V is TRBV4-1; 13 nucleotides agree with TRBD2. The CDR3 runs 18 residues. Germline CDR1 MGHRA, CDR2 YSYEKL. Trimming took 2 bases from V and 15 from J; bases not matched to a gene: 19. The CDR3 sequence: CASSQMTGGTSGRGPRFF. CDR3 in DNA: TGCGCCAGCAGCCAAATGACAGGCGGAACTAGCGGGAGGGGACCCCGGTTCTTC.

This clone appeared a few times. V gene TRBV20-1 combines with J gene TRBJ1-1, with D tentatively TRBD1 (5 bases). Between the trimmed V and J ends, which lost 3 bases and 11 bases, there was a span of 13 bases. CDR1 is DFQATT, CDR2 SNEGSKA, per germline (reference sequence). The CDR3 is 11 residues long. CDR3 in amino acids: CSASRGGVAFF. For the CDR3, the DNA is TGCAGTGCTAGTCGGGGGGGTGTCGCTTTCTTT.

This clone was detected a few times. This chain links TRBV20-1 with TRBJ2-7, with a weak D call TRBD1 (6 bases). There are 11 residues in the CDR3. The V end was cut by 5 bases, the J end by 3 bases, with 8 bases between. Germline-derived CDR1 and CDR2 are DFQATT and SNEGSKA (reference sequence). Here the CDR3 reads CSAVDSYEQYF. Here the CDR3 DNA reads TGCAGTGCTGTGGACAGCTACGAGCAGTACTTC.

V gene TRBV9 combines with J gene TRBJ2-5, with D hard to call. From germline, CDR1 is SGDLS and CDR2 YYNGEE. This CDR3 comprises 14 residues. V lost 0 bases to trimming and J lost 5 bases, with 11 bases between them. The CDR3 is CASSVAGSAETQYF. In DNA, the CDR3 is TGTGCCAGCAGCGTAGCCGGTTCAGCGGAGACCCAGTACTTC. Full variable domain (rest looked up from reference TRBV9 and TRBJ2-5): DSGVTQTPKHLITATGQRVTLRCSPRSGDLSVYWYQQSLDQGLQFLIQYYNGEERAKGNILERFSAQQFPDLHSELNLSSLELGDSALYFCASSVAGSAETQYFGPGTRLLVL.

The rearrangement uses TRBV5-8 and TRBJ2-7, with TRBD1 matching over 10 bases. The CDR3 length is 14 residues. CDR1 SGHTS and CDR2 YDEGEE come from the germline V gene. With 4 bases clipped from V and 5 bases from J, the junction kept 6 bases outside the gene matches. CDR3 bases: TGTGCCAGCAGCCAGAGGGACAGGGGCCACGAGCAGTACTTC. Translated, it gives CASSQRDRGHEQYF.

The V call is TRBV6-1, the J call TRBJ2-1; 7 bases match TRBD1. This CDR3 is built from 15 residues. V lost 0 bases and J lost 7; bases outside the gene matches: 6. CDR1 and CDR2 (germline): MNHNS, SASEGT. For the CDR3, the DNA is TGTGCCAGCAGTGAAGCGCACAGGGGAGTTAATGAGCAGTTCTTC. Amino acids: CASSEAHRGVNEQFF.

V is TRBV19 and J is TRBJ2-7; TRBD2 agrees at 11 bases. J was trimmed by 2 bases and V by 3 bases; bases with no gene match: 0. The CDR3 totals 14 residues. From germline, CDR1 is LNHDA and CDR2 SQIVND (reference sequence). CDR3 residues: CASSMTSGTYEQYF. The CDR3 region has the DNA TGTGCCAGTAGTATGACTAGCGGGACCTACGAGCAGTACTTC.

The genes are TRBV27 and TRBJ2-7, with a tentative D call TRBD2 (6 bases). This CDR3 contains 16 residues. V was cut by 5 bases and J by 0 bases, with 17 bases left in between. Germline CDR1 reads MNHEY; CDR2 reads SMNVEV (reference sequence). Written as DNA, the CDR3 is TGTGCCAGCAGTCTGTCCCAGCGGGTAAGCTCCTACGAGCAGTACTTC. Amino acids: CASSLSQRVSSYEQYF.

The rearrangement links TRBV6-1 to TRBJ2-1, with TRBD1 identical over 9 bases. CDR3 length: 22 residues. The J segment lost 7 bases and the V segment lost 2 bases, leaving 27 bases of the junction unmatched. CDR1 is MNHNS, CDR2 SASEGT, per germline. Here the CDR3 DNA reads TGTGCCAGCAGTGAACCACAGTGGGACGGGATGGGGAAGGACAGGGGACAGAATGAGCAGTTCTTC. Protein: CASSEPQWDGMGKDRGQNEQFF.

A few counts support this clone. The chain is built from TRBV19 and TRBJ1-2; unclear D gene. Trimming removed 6 bases from V and 0 bases from J, with 5 bases in between. Germline CDR1 reads LNHDA; CDR2 reads SQIVND (reference sequence). This CDR3 spans 12 amino acids. CDR3 sequence: CASSQTNYGYTF. The CDR3 coding sequence is TGTGCCAGTAGCCAGACTAACTATGGCTACACCTTC.

The chain employs TRBV11-2 and TRBJ1-2; D unclear. The ends were cut back, 5 bases at V and 1 base at J, with 17 bases in the middle. Per germline, CDR1 SGHAT and CDR2 FQNNGV. The CDR3 has 16 amino acids. DNA for the CDR3: TGTGCCAGCAGCCGACTAAGCGGACGGATTAACTATGGCTACACCTTC. This codes for CASSRLSGRINYGYTF.

CDR3: CASIGTARSQHF. The DNA for the CDR3 is TGTGCCAGCATCGGGACAGCGCGGTCCCAGCATTTT. The chain couples TRBV28 to TRBJ1-5, with 7 positions matching TRBD1. This CDR3 spans 12 amino acids. CDR1 MDHEN and CDR2 SYDVKM come from the germline V gene. V shed 7 bases, J shed 11 bases, and the junction held 8 bases outside the gene matches.

V is TRBV4-2 and J is TRBJ2-2; 16 bases line up with TRBD2. The germline CDR1 and CDR2 sequences are LGHNA and YNFKEQ. V lost 3 bases, J lost 3 bases, and 4 bases stayed unmatched. The CDR3 is 18 amino acids. CDR3 residues: CASSQGLAGGPHTGELFF. In DNA form, the CDR3 reads TGTGCCAGCAGCCAGGGACTAGCGGGAGGGCCGCACACCGGGGAGCTGTTTTTT.

V gene TRBV5-4 combines with J gene TRBJ2-7; tentatively, D is TRBD1 (5 bases). Germline values: CDR1 SGHNT, CDR2 YYREEE (reference sequence). V lost 2 bases and J lost 2, with 17 bases in between. This CDR3 is 16 amino acids long. CDR3 sequence reads: CASSFRQLIPPYEQYF. The CDR3 coding sequence is TGTGCCAGCAGCTTCAGACAGCTGATTCCACCCTACGAGCAGTACTTC.

The genes are TRBV9 and TRBJ2-1, with 13 bases that match TRBD2. Trimming took 3 bases from V and 4 from J; bases not matched to a gene: 4. The CDR3 has 16 amino acids. The germline V gene encodes CDR1 SGDLS and CDR2 YYNGEE. As DNA, the CDR3 is TGTGCCAGCAGCGCTGGGACTAGCGGGAAGTACAATGAGCAGTTCTTC. Translating it yields CASSAGTSGKYNEQFF.

V gene TRBV28 combines with J gene TRBJ2-5; TRBD2 matches at 8 bases. Germline CDR1 MDHEN, CDR2 SYDVKM. After removal of 5 bases from V and 2 bases from J, the junction contained 13 bases not matched to a gene. The CDR3 covers 17 residues. CDR3 protein: CASSPPPTSGLQETQYF. Written as DNA, the CDR3 is TGTGCCAGCAGTCCCCCTCCCACTAGCGGACTACAAGAGACCCAGTACTTC.

This clone showed up just a few times. This rearrangement joins TRBV30 to TRBJ2-3, with 8 bases lining up with TRBD2. Germline CDR1 GTSNPN, CDR2 SVGIG (reference sequence). This CDR3 has 14 residues. Germline trimming cut 2 bases from V and 8 bases from J; bases unmatched to any gene: 9. The DNA for the CDR3 is TGTGCCTGGAGTAGGACGGGAGGGAGAGGTACGCAGTATTTT. It codes for CAWSRTGGRGTQYF.